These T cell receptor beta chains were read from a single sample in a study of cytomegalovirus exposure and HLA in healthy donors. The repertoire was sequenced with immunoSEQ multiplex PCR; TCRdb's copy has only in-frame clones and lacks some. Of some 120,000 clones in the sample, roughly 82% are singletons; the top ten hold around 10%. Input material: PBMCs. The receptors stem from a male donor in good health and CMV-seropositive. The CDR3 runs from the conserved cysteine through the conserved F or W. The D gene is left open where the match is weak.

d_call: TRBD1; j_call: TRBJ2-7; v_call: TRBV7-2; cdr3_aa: CASSFSTGDYEQYF
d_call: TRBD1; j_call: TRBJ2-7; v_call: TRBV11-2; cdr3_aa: CASSLRGTGTYEQYF
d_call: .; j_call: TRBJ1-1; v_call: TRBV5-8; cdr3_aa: CASSLTRNTEAFF
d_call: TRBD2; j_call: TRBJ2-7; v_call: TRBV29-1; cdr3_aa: CSAHVGGLGLYEQYF
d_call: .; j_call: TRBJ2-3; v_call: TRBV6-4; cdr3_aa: CASSETGSTDTQYF
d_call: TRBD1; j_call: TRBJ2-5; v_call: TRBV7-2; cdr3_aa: CASSSSPGGPRFQETQYF
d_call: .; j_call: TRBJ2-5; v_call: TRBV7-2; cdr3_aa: CASSLSTSVETQYF
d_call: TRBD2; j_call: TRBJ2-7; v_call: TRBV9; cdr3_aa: CASSVRDLAGGPVPYEQYF
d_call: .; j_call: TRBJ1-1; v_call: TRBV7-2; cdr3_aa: CASIPGGVTEAFF
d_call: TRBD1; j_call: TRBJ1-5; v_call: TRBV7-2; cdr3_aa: CASSLQGRQPQHF
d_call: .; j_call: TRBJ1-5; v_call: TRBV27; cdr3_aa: CASSLLAANSNQPQHF
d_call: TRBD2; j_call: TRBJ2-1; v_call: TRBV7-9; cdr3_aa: CASSLADLAGNVNEQFF
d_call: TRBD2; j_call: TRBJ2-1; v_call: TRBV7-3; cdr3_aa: CASSSPGTSLEQFF
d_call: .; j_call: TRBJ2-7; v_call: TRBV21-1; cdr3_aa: CASIAGSGGYEQYF
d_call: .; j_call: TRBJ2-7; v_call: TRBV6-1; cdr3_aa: CASSEGETYEQYF
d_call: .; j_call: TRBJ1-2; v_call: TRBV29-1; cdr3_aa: CSVEPQGYGYTF
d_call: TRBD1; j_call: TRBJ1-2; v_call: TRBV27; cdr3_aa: CASSLIRDRGRNYGYTF
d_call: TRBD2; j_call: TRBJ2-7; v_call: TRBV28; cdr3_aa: CASSPGLAVSYEQYF
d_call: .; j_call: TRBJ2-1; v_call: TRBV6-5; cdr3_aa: CASSATAYNEQFF
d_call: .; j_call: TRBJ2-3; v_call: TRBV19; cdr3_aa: CASMDRATDTQYF
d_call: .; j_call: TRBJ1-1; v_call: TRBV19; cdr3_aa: CASSILGGNTEAFF
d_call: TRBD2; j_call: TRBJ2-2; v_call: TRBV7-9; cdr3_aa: CASNENGGTGELFF